A selection of T cell receptor beta chains follows, all from one sample in a study of cytomegalovirus exposure and HLA in healthy donors. Produced via immunoSEQ multiplex PCR; TCRdb's table is partial and in-frame only. Of roughly 150,000 clones in the sample, roughly four fifths were seen once. Sequencing used PBMCs. The origin of the receptors is a middle-aged woman in good health and CMV-seronegative. The CDR3 runs from the conserved cysteine through the conserved F or W. D genes are given only for firm matches.

d_gene	v_gene	CDR3aa
TRBD1	TRBV5-1	CASSSEAGQGKTYTF
TRBD1	TRBV10-3	CAIWEGTGYEQYF
TRBD1	TRBV15	CATSSGQGKSYEQYF
.	TRBV18	CASSPPSSYNEQFF
TRBD1	TRBV30	CAWSVQGGQGNYGYTF
.	TRBV2	CASSEGGGRGDTQYF
.	TRBV9	CASSPGGLSDYEQYF
.	TRBV27	CASTSGLRNTEAFF
TRBD2	TRBV28	CASSFQRGGLSYNEQFF
.	TRBV10-3	CAISASLGLNTEAFF
.	TRBV30	CAWSTPIAGRSSYEQYF
TRBD2	TRBV7-9	CASSLGLAGYQETQYF
TRBD1	TRBV5-1	CASSGAGTGGASGEKLFF
.	TRBV4-2	CASSQEKGREGGGIYSARFF
TRBD1	TRBV7-9	CASSLVTGGHYGYTF
TRBD2	TRBV2	CASASGGTDTQYF
.	TRBV4-2	CASSQRQGSSYGYTF
.	TRBV28	CASSYPIQNTEAFF
TRBD2	TRBV5-1	CASSLDTGGPRDTQYF
TRBD2	TRBV5-4	CASSLAGTSGRFEQFF
.	TRBV6-5	CASSPYSFQPQHF
TRBD2	TRBV6-5	CASSYGSGTYEQYF
.	TRBV7-2	CASSPRQGGSKAGELFF
TRBD2	TRBV30	CAWSVKRTSGLDTQYF
.	TRBV19	CASSISLPRDEQFF
TRBD2	TRBV6-5	CASSVLAGSHNEQFF
.	TRBV5-6	CASSLSYFEAFF
TRBD1	TRBV10-3	CAISEATGGGTEAFF